This TCR beta chain derives from a study of response to subunit inactivated influenza vaccine. Study findings and constraints: Authors suggested each seasonal flu vaccination may recruit only limited numbers of new T cells.

The junction had 1 base not matched to a gene; V was cut back by 3 bases and J by 5 bases. Germline V CDR1 and CDR2: SGHTA, FQGNSA. The CDR3 contains 13 residues. This clonotype appeared a few times. Its antigen is currently unknown. Using its own MiXCR run on the RT-PCR reads, TCRdb lists one record per CDR3 protein. The sample has 530,000 or so distinct CDR3 sequences; 14% are singletons. The sequence came from a man aged 45 to 65 who received an inactivated influenza vaccine. The V and J genes are TRBV7-2 and TRBJ2-4; 7 positions match TRBD1. The sample here was PBMCs from blood, taken less than 13 days after vaccination. CDR3 DNA sequence: TGTGCCAGCAGCTTGACAGGGCAAAACATTCAGTACTTC. This sequence encodes CASSLTGQNIQYF.